The clone carrying this T cell receptor beta chain was seen a handful of times. Its antigen is not identified. Though nominally healthy at sampling, donors likely had unrecorded immune exposures. In the PCR, 60 Vbeta and 13 Jbeta primers were used. The assay was immunoSEQ multiplex PCR, and TCRdb's table has in-frame clones only and misses some. The data show approximately 81,000 clones, 65% to 75% seen once. The data are from a study of cytomegalovirus exposure and HLA in healthy donors. The germline CDR1 and CDR2 sequences are SGHDT and YYEEEE. This CDR3 comprises 17 residues. Trimming stripped 0 bases from V and 1 base from J, with 16 bases between. Study findings and constraints: Several V segments, TRBV6-2 and TRBV6-3 among them, could not be told apart and were dropped. Presence/absence analyses assumed roughly uniform sequencing depth across donors, which may not hold. Available immune exposure information was restricted to CMV serostatus only.

The chain combines TRBV5-6 with TRBJ2-5, with a possible D match to TRBD2 (6 bases). The clonotype was recovered from a man aged 35 to 55 in good health and CMV-seropositive. Input material: PBMCs. In nucleotides, the CDR3 is TGTGCCAGCAGCTTGGTGGGGGGACGGTCGGCCCAAGAGACCCAGTACTTC. Its protein is CASSLVGGRSAQETQYF.